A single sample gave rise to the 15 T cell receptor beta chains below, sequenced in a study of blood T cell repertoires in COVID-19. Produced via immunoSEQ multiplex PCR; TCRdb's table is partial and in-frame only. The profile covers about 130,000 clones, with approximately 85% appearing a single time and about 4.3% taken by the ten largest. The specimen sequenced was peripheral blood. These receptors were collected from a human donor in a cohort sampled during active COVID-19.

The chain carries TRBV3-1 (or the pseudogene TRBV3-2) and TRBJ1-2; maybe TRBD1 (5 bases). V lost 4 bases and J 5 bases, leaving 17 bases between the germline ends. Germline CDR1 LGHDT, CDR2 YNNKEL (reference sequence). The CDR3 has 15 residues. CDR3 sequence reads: CASSPGGGGRYGYTF. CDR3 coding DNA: TGTGCCAGCAGCCCCGGGGGTGGCGGAAGATATGGCTACACCTTC.

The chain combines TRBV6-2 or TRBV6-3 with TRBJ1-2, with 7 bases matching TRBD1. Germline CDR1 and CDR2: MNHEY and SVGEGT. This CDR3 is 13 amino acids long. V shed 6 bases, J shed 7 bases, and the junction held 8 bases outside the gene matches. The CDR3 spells CASSQQGLRGYTF. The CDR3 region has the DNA TGTGCCAGCAGCCAACAGGGGTTACGTGGCTACACCTTC.

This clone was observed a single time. DNA for the CDR3: TGCAGTGCTAGTTATGGGGCCAACGTCCTGACTTTC. Translating it yields CSASYGANVLTF. This chain uses TRBV20-1 with TRBJ2-6; D remains ambiguous. The germline V gene encodes CDR1 DFQATT and CDR2 SNEGSKA (reference sequence). This CDR3 is built from 12 residues. Trimming shortened V by 3 bases and J by 3 bases, and 3 bases separated the two germline ends.

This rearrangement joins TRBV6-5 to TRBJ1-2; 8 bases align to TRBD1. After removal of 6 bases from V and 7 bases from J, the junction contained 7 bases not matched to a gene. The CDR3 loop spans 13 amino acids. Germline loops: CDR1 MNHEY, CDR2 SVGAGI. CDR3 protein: CASRTGQAGGYTF. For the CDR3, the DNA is TGTGCCAGCAGGACGGGACAGGCCGGTGGCTACACCTTC.

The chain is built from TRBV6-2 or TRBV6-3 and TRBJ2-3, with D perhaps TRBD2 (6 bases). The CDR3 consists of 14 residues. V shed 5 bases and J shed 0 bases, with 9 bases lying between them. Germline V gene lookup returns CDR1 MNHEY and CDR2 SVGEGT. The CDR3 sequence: CASSAGPSTDTQYF. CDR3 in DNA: TGTGCCAGCAGTGCGGGACCAAGCACAGATACGCAGTATTTT.

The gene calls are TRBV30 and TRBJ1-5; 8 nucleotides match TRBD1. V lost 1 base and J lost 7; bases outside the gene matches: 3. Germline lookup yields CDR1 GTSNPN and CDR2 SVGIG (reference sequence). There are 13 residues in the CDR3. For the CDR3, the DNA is TGTGCCTGGAGTGGGACAGGGCGGCAGCCCCAGCATTTT. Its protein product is CAWSGTGRQPQHF. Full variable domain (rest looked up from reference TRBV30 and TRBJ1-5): SQTIHQWPATLVQPVGSPLSLECTVEGTSNPNLYWYRQAAGRGLQLLFYSVGIGQISSEVPQNLSASRPQDRQFILSSKKLLLSDSGFYLCAWSGTGRQPQHFGDGTRLSIL.

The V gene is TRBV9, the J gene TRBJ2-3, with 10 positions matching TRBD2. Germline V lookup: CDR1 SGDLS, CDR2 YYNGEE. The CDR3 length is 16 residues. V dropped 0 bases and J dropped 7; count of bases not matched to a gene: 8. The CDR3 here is CASSVGGSGGAHTQYF. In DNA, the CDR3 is TGTGCCAGCAGCGTAGGCGGGAGCGGGGGGGCCCATACGCAGTATTTT.

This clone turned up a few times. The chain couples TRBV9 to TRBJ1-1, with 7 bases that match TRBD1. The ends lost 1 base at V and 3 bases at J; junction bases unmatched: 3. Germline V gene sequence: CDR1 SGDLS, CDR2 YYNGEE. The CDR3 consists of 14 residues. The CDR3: CASSVFDRDTEAFF. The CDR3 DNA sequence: TGTGCCAGCAGCGTATTCGACAGGGACACTGAAGCTTTCTTT.

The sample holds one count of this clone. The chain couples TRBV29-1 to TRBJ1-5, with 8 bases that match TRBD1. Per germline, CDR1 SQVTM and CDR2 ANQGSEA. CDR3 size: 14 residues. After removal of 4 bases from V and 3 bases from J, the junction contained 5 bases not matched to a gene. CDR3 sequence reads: CSVGTGNYNQPQHF. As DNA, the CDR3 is TGCAGCGTTGGGACAGGGAACTACAATCAGCCCCAGCATTTT. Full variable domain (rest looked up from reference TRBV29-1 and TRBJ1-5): SAVISQKPSRDICQRGTSLTIQCQVDSQVTMMFWYRQQPGQSLTLIATANQGSEATYESGFVIDKFPISRPNLTFSTLTVSNMSPEDSSIYLCSVGTGNYNQPQHFGDGTRLSIL.

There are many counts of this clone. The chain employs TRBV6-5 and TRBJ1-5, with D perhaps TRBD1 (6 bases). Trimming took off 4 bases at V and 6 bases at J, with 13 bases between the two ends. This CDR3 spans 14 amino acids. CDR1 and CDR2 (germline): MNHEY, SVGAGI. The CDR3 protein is CASSSIQGGQPQHF. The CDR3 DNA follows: TGTGCCAGCAGTTCCATACAGGGTGGTCAGCCCCAGCATTTT.

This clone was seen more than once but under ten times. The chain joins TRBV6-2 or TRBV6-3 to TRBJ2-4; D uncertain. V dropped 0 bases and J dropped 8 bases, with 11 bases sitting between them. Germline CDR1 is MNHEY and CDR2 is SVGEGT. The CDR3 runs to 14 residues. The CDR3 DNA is TGTGCCAGCAGTTACTCGGTAGCATCGGACATTCAGTACTTC. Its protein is CASSYSVASDIQYF.

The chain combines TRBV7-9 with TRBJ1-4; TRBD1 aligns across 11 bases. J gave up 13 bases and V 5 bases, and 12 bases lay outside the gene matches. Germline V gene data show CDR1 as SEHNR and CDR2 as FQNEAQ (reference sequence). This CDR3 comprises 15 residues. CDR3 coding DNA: TGTGCCAGCAGCCCCGGACAGGGGGCGAGGACCGGACTGTTTTTT. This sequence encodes CASSPGQGARTGLFF.

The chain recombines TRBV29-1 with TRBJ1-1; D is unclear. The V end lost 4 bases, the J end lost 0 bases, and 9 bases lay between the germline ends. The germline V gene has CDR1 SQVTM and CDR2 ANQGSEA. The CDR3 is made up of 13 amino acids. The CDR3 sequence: CSVVRRLNTEAFF. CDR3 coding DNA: TGCAGCGTTGTGAGAAGATTGAACACTGAAGCTTTCTTT. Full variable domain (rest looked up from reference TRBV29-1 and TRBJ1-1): SAVISQKPSRDICQRGTSLTIQCQVDSQVTMMFWYRQQPGQSLTLIATANQGSEATYESGFVIDKFPISRPNLTFSTLTVSNMSPEDSSIYLCSVVRRLNTEAFFGQGTRLTVV.

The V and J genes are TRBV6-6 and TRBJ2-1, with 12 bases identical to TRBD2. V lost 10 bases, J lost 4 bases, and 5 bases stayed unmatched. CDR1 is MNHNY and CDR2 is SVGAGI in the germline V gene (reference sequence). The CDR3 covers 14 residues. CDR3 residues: CATGGLAGYNEQFF. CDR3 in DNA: TGTGCCACCGGGGGACTAGCGGGTTACAATGAGCAGTTCTTC.

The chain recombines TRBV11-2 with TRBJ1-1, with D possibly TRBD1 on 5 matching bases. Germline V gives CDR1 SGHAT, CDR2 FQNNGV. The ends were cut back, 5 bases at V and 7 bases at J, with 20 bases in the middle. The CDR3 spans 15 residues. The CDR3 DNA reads TGTGCCAGCAGCCCGATCTTCGGACCGCAGGGTGAAGCTTTCTTT. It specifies CASSPIFGPQGEAFF.